This TCR beta chain was documented in a study of T cells in localized non-small cell lung cancer. Note on this clone: Its antigen is unidentified.

This table comes from immunoSEQ multiplex PCR, and its TCRdb copy is limited to in-frame clones, with some not included. In the table there are roughly 27,000 clones, roughly 90% of which are singletons. Study-level points and caveats: The study detected a median roughly 50 of the top 100 tumor clones in adjacent lung.

Trimming shortened V by 6 bases and J by 2 bases, and 16 bases separated the two germline ends. Looked up from germline, CDR1 is MDHEN and CDR2 is SYDVKM. There are 15 residues in the CDR3. Specimen: peripheral blood mononuclear cells, collected before any cancer treatment. The clonotype comes from a woman aged 40-69 years with stage III lung adenocarcinoma. This rearrangement joins TRBV28 to TRBJ1-2; D remains ambiguous. CDR3 nucleotides: TGTGCCAGCAGGGGGAACACCCTAACCAACTATGGCTACACCTTC. Translated: CASRGNTLTNYGYTF.